These 25 T cell receptor beta chains share one sample of origin, sequenced in a study of cytomegalovirus exposure and HLA in healthy donors. 60 Vbeta and 13 Jbeta primers were used in PCR. Libraries were prepared by immunoSEQ multiplex PCR; TCRdb keeps only in-frame clonotypes and omits some of them. The profile shows about 150,000 clones, approximately 90% of them singletons. Source material: PBMCs. These receptors were taken from a woman in her 30s in good health and CMV-seronegative.

The chain links TRBV5-1 to TRBJ2-1; no clear D gene. From germline, CDR1 is SGHRS and CDR2 YFSETQ. The CDR3 has 14 amino acids. V was pared by 2 bases and J by 3 bases, with 9 bases between. The CDR3, as DNA: TGCGCCAGCAGCTTTTCCAACTACTACAATGAGCAGTTCTTC. Its protein is CASSFSNYYNEQFF. Variable domain in full (rest from reference TRBV5-1 and TRBJ2-1): KAGVTQTPRYLIKTRGQQVTLSCSPISGHRSVSWYQQTPGQGLQFLFEYFSETQRNKGNFPGRFSGRQFSNSRSEMNVSTLELGDSALYLCASSFSNYYNEQFFGPGTRLTVL.

V and J are TRBV7-8 and TRBJ2-7, with D possibly matching TRBD2 (5 bases). The CDR3 loop spans 14 amino acids. V was pared by 2 bases and J by 5 bases, with 13 bases between. CDR1 and CDR2 from the germline V gene are SGHVS and FQNEAQ. The DNA for the CDR3 is TGTGCCAGCAGCTTAATGCTAGCCCAGAACGAGCAGTACTTC. Protein: CASSLMLAQNEQYF.

The rearrangement joins TRBV7-3 to TRBJ2-1; 7 bases fit TRBD2. Germline values: CDR1 SGHTA, CDR2 FQGTGA. The CDR3 runs to 16 residues. The V gene end was trimmed by 0 bases and the J gene end by 4 bases; junction bases not matched to a gene: 6. The CDR3 spells CASSLTAGREYNEQFF. The CDR3 DNA reads as TGTGCCAGCAGCTTAACGGCGGGGAGGGAGTACAATGAGCAGTTCTTC.

The chain uses TRBV7-9 and TRBJ2-1, with a tentative D call TRBD1 (5 bases). The CDR3 contains 12 residues. Trimming took off 2 bases at V and 8 bases at J, with 7 bases between the two ends. CDR1 and CDR2 (germline): SEHNR, FQNEAQ (reference sequence). This CDR3 reads CASSLRRDEQFF. The DNA of the CDR3 is TGTGCCAGCAGCTTACGCAGGGATGAGCAGTTCTTC.

A few counts support this clone. The gene calls are TRBV2 and TRBJ1-1, with D possibly matching TRBD1 (6 bases). Germline assignment: CDR1 SNHLY and CDR2 FYNNEI. Trimming removed 6 bases from V and 1 base from J, with 9 bases in between. The CDR3 is made up of 13 amino acids. The CDR3 loop is CASRDRTNTEAFF. The CDR3 region has the DNA TGTGCCAGCAGGGACAGAACGAACACTGAAGCTTTCTTT.

The chain carries TRBV5-1 and TRBJ2-1; 9 bases line up with TRBD2. CDR3 length: 18 residues. Germline CDR1 reads SGHRS; CDR2 reads YFSETQ. J gave up 8 bases and V 0 bases, and 15 bases lay outside the gene matches. The CDR3 coding sequence is TGCGCCAGCAGCTTGGCCCACAGGCTGGCTAGCGGGGACGATGAGCAGTTCTTC. Translating gives CASSLAHRLASGDDEQFF.

The table lists this clone with a count of one. V and J are TRBV6-5 and TRBJ1-5, with 7 bases lining up with TRBD1. The germline gives CDR1 MNHEY, CDR2 SVGAGI. The CDR3 runs to 14 residues. The V gene end was trimmed by 6 bases and the J gene end by 4 bases; junction bases not matched to a gene: 6. The CDR3 protein is CASSHRDRNQPQHF. In DNA, the CDR3 is TGTGCCAGCAGCCACCGGGACAGAAATCAGCCCCAGCATTTT.

The gene calls are TRBV7-9 and TRBJ1-6; D remains unclear. The ends were cut back, 1 base at V and 5 bases at J, with 6 bases in the middle. The CDR3 spans 14 residues. Germline CDR1 reads SEHNR; CDR2 reads FQNEAQ (reference sequence). The CDR3 region is CASSLERDNSPLHF. Here the CDR3 DNA reads TGTGCCAGCAGCTTAGAGCGGGATAATTCACCCCTCCACTTT. Filled out from reference TRBV7-9 and TRBJ1-6, the complete variable domain reads DTGVSQNPRHKITKRGQNVTFRCDPISEHNRLYWYRQTLGQGPEFLTYFQNEAQLEKSRLLSDRFSAERPKGSFSTLEIQRTEQGDSAMYLCASSLERDNSPLHFGNGTRLTVT.

The chain combines TRBV10-3 with TRBJ1-2, with D possibly matching TRBD1 (6 bases). CDR1 ENHRY and CDR2 SYGVKD come from the germline V gene. Trimming took 11 bases from V and 6 from J, leaving 25 bases between them. This CDR3 region has 15 residues. CDR3 loop: CAYKGEGVKIDGYTF. As DNA, the CDR3 is TGTGCCTACAAGGGGGAGGGGGTGAAGATCGATGGCTACACCTTC.

The chain employs TRBV5-6 and TRBJ2-7; 10 bases align to TRBD1. The trim removed 4 bases at V and 3 bases at J, leaving 13 bases unmatched. The CDR3 spans 17 residues. CDR1 is SGHDT, CDR2 YYEEEE, per germline. CDR3 sequence: CASSLGTGDPGNYEQYF. In DNA, the CDR3 is TGTGCCAGCAGCCTCGGGACAGGGGACCCCGGGAACTACGAGCAGTACTTC.

The rearrangement joins TRBV6-6 to TRBJ1-4; maybe TRBD1 (5 bases). The CDR3 sequence is 15 residues long. Trimming took 2 bases from V and 4 from J, leaving 11 bases between them. The germline V gene has CDR1 MNHNY and CDR2 SVGAGI (reference sequence). The CDR3 protein is CASSYGAGRNEKLFF. In DNA form, the CDR3 reads TGTGCCAGCAGTTACGGGGCAGGCCGTAATGAAAAACTGTTTTTT.

The V call is TRBV30, the J call TRBJ2-7; 8 bases fit TRBD1. Germline CDR1 is GTSNPN and CDR2 is SVGIG (reference sequence). The ends lost 0 bases at V and 0 bases at J; junction bases unmatched: 13. The CDR3 length is 18 residues. CDR3 residues: CAWSVILLRDRHSYEQYF. DNA for the CDR3: TGTGCCTGGAGTGTAATTCTTCTTCGGGACAGGCACTCCTACGAGCAGTACTTC.

V is TRBV2 and J is TRBJ2-1; TRBD2 matches 10 bases. This CDR3 is built from 18 residues. Trimming removed 10 bases from V and 0 bases from J; junction bases left unmatched: 15. The germline V gene has CDR1 SNHLY and CDR2 FYNNEI. The CDR3 bases are TGTGCCACCGGCAGAATAGCGGGGGGATTAAGCTCCTACAATGAGCAGTTCTTC. This encodes CATGRIAGGLSSYNEQFF.

The chain uses TRBV6-6 and TRBJ2-5; 9 bases match TRBD2. The length of the CDR3 is 14 residues. The ends lost 5 bases at V and 1 base at J; junction bases unmatched: 2. Germline V CDR1 and CDR2: MNHNY, SVGAGI (reference sequence). CDR3 DNA sequence: TGTGCCAGCAGTGATAGCGGGGGCCAAGAGACCCAGTACTTC. It translates to CASSDSGGQETQYF.

About this clone: Other DNA sequences from this sample encode an identical CDR3 as well. The V call is TRBV5-4, the J call TRBJ2-2; D may be TRBD1 (6 bases). Per germline, CDR1 SGHNT and CDR2 YYREEE (reference sequence). The length of the CDR3 is 15 residues. V was cut by 3 bases and J by 5 bases, with 14 bases left in between. The chain's CDR3 is CASSSGQGQTGELFF. In DNA form, the CDR3 reads TGTGCCAGCAGCTCCGGGCAGGGGCAGACCGGGGAGCTGTTTTTT. Combining the CDR3 with reference TRBV5-4 and TRBJ2-2 gives the whole variable domain ETGVTQSPTHLIKTRGQQVTLRCSSQSGHNTVSWYQQALGQGPQFIFQYYREEENGRGNFPPRFSGLQFPNYSSELNVNALELDDSALYLCASSSGQGQTGELFFGEGSRLTVL.

This chain links TRBV7-9 with TRBJ1-5, with 8 bases lining up with TRBD1. The V and J ends lost 5 bases and 1 base, in that order; junction bases with no gene match: 10. CDR1 and CDR2 from the germline V gene are SEHNR and FQNEAQ (reference sequence). The CDR3 has 17 residues. Here the CDR3 DNA reads TGTGCCAGCAGCAAGGCAGGGGGCAAAGGGAGCAATCAGCCCCAGCATTTT. Its protein is CASSKAGGKGSNQPQHF.

The genes are TRBV4-3 and TRBJ2-5; 8 positions match TRBD1. V dropped 4 bases and J dropped 4; count of bases not matched to a gene: 8. The CDR3 runs to 15 residues. CDR1 is LGHNA, CDR2 YSLEER, per germline. In DNA form, the CDR3 reads TGCGCCAGCAGCCGGGGGATAGACAGGGGAGAGACCCAGTACTTC. It specifies CASSRGIDRGETQYF.

The chain employs TRBV19 and TRBJ2-2; D is unresolved. The CDR3 totals 14 residues. V dropped 6 bases and J dropped 3 bases, with 11 bases sitting between them. Looked up from germline, CDR1 is LNHDA and CDR2 is SQIVND (reference sequence). CDR3 DNA sequence: TGTGCCAGTAGCCAACTTCTATACACCGGGGAGCTGTTTTTT. Residues: CASSQLLYTGELFF.

This chain connects TRBV19 to TRBJ2-3; 10 nucleotides align to TRBD2. This CDR3 contains 17 residues. Trimming at V came to 8 bases and at J to 0 bases, leaving 11 bases not matched to a gene. Germline V CDR1 and CDR2: LNHDA, SQIVND (reference sequence). CDR3 region: CASSKASGSGSTDTQYF. The DNA of the CDR3 is TGTGCCAGTTCTAAGGCTAGCGGGAGCGGTAGCACAGATACGCAGTATTTT.

The chain joins TRBV19 to TRBJ1-5, with 9 positions matching TRBD1. The germline V gene has CDR1 LNHDA and CDR2 SQIVND (reference sequence). Germline trimming cut 7 bases from V and 3 bases from J; bases unmatched to any gene: 10. CDR3 length equals 16 residues. This CDR3 reads CASTPLTGGTNQPQHF. CDR3 DNA: TGTGCCAGTACCCCATTGACAGGGGGAACCAATCAGCCCCAGCATTTT.

The rearrangement uses TRBV5-1 and TRBJ1-5; the match to TRBD1 covers 9 bases. This CDR3 is built from 15 residues. CDR1 SGHRS and CDR2 YFSETQ come from the germline V gene. V was pared by 2 bases and J by 8 bases, with 8 bases of the junction left unmatched. The CDR3 protein is CASSFTGGASEPQHF. DNA for the CDR3: TGCGCCAGCAGCTTTACAGGGGGCGCCAGTGAGCCCCAGCATTTT.

The rearrangement links TRBV5-1 to TRBJ1-1, with TRBD1 identical over 7 bases. The CDR3 runs to 15 residues. With V trimmed by 1 base and J by 11 bases, 14 bases remained unmatched. Germline CDR1 and CDR2: SGHRS and YFSETQ. CDR3: CASSLTGDSALSAFF. The CDR3 nucleotides are TGCGCCAGCAGCTTGACGGGGGACAGTGCCCTAAGCGCTTTCTTT.

The chain links TRBV7-3 to TRBJ2-5, with 7 bases fitting TRBD2. The CDR3 contains 16 residues. V shed 10 bases, J shed 1 base, and the junction held 15 bases outside the gene matches. Germline V gene lookup returns CDR1 SGHTA and CDR2 FQGTGA. The CDR3 DNA reads as TGTGCCAACCCTCTTTCTAGCGGAGACACCCAAGAGACCCAGTACTTC. Translated, it gives CANPLSSGDTQETQYF.

This sequence joins TRBV7-6 and TRBJ2-3; TRBD1 is a possible D gene (6 bases). Trimming removed 3 bases at V and 3 bases at J, with 13 bases between. CDR1 and CDR2 from the germline V gene are SGHVS and FNYEAQ. The CDR3 is 15 residues long. The CDR3 sequence: CASSFTGSVTDTQYF. The CDR3, as DNA: TGTGCCAGCAGCTTTACAGGGTCCGTGACAGATACGCAGTATTTT.

The chain links TRBV11-2 to TRBJ2-1; D is uncertain. Germline V gene data show CDR1 as SGHAT and CDR2 as FQNNGV. Trimming removed 3 bases at V and 9 bases at J, with 15 bases between. The CDR3 extends over 14 amino acids. The CDR3 loop reads CASSFLDAWSEQFF. CDR3 DNA: TGTGCCAGCAGCTTCTTAGACGCTTGGAGTGAGCAGTTCTTC.